This TCR beta chain was identified during a study of CD8 T cells in Susac syndrome. V lost 5 bases and J lost 5; bases outside the gene matches: 6. Germline loops: CDR1 SGHAT, CDR2 FQDESV (reference sequence). The CDR3 is 15 amino acids. TEMRA cells were FACS-enriched, unlike CD8+ and CD4+ T cells, which were negatively isolated. The RNA, about 0.5 to 1 ug, was put through reverse transcription using random hexamers. Amplification of TCR beta CDR3 across 54 Vbeta and 13 Jbeta was performed with immunoSEQ multiplex PCR. TCRdb fed the immunoSEQ multiplex PCR reads into MiXCR, producing one record per CDR3 protein. Altogether 100,000 or so distinct CDR3 sequences are present, 92% being singletons, with the ten largest covering less than 0.15%.

This TCR derives from a human donor in good health. Sequencing was performed on CD4+ T cells from PBMCs. V and J are TRBV11-1 and TRBJ2-2; 9 bases are shared with TRBD1. The CDR3 here is CASSPPGQGTGELFF. DNA for the CDR3: TGTGCCAGCAGCCCGCCCGGACAGGGGACCGGGGAGCTGTTTTTT.